This is a list of T cell receptor beta chains from one sample in a study of early T cells in non-severe SARS-CoV-2 infection. TCRdb used MiXCR to reprocess the 5' RACE reads, holding one entry per CDR3 protein. Among 65,000 to 75,000 distinct CDR3 sequences, roughly 4.8% were seen once, and the ten largest hold roughly 3.6%. The sample was whole blood, taken at baseline. The receptors were gathered from an adult who was a healthcare worker with PCR-confirmed SARS-CoV-2 infection or an uninfected control (not recorded which). The donor label of this sample is uncertain. Each CDR3 is given with its conserved first and last residue. Fields, in order: CDR3 length, J gene, V gene, CDR3 protein.

>18|TRBJ1-5|TRBV6-6
CATQGGTGGGVGNQPQHF
>12|TRBJ2-4|TRBV6-2/TRBV6-3
CASSYSLHIQYF
>14|TRBJ2-1|TRBV3-1
CASASYGENNEQFF
>18|TRBJ1-4|TRBV6-5
CASSYSWEIQGGGEKLFF
>14|TRBJ2-3|TRBV11-2
CASSLRGWPDTQYF
>12|TRBJ2-2|TRBV24-1
CATLGFTGELFF
>14|TRBJ1-3|TRBV28
CASSLSRSGNTIYF
>15|TRBJ2-7|TRBV9
CASSVGGVGGYEQYF
>14|TRBJ2-7|TRBV15
CATSGGWGAYEQYF
>12|TRBJ1-1|TRBV20-1
CSASNRNTEAFF
>14|TRBJ1-2|TRBV4-3
CASSQWAPGRGYTF
>17|TRBJ2-5|TRBV7-6
CASSLARASGGLETQYF
>15|TRBJ2-7|TRBV27
CASSLGVDRVGEQYF
>14|TRBJ2-1|TRBV7-3
CASSFSDGYNEQFF